This TCR beta chain was identified in a study of OX40 agonist ivuxolimab in advanced cancers. Whole-study findings and limits: The antigen specificity of the peripheral T cells (those that were expanded) was not determined. Among the lowest peripheral clonal expansion occurred in 0.1-3.0 mg/kg partial responders. Averaged across samples, CD8+ T cells carried more expanded clones than CD4+ did. At doses 0.1 to 3.0 mg/kg, CD4+ and CD8+ clones expanded.

This CDR3 is built from 15 residues. The germline V gene has CDR1 SEHNR and CDR2 FQNEAQ (reference sequence). The ends were cut back, 6 bases at V and 7 bases at J, with 22 bases in the middle. This clone was seen more than once but under ten times. Its antigen is still unknown. Only in-frame clones appear in the TCRdb table, and some are missing; sequencing was by immunoSEQ multiplex PCR. Among about 100,000 clones, 89% were seen once, and the ten largest hold about 0.17%. The sequencing used CD4+ or CD8+ T cells sorted from blood, collected in a trial of the OX40 agonist ivuxolimab. The V gene is TRBV7-9, the J gene TRBJ2-7; maybe TRBD2 (6 bases). This TCR derives from an adult with an advanced solid tumor such as melanoma, head and neck, liver or kidney cancer. The CDR3 loop reads CASRPPLSGRGEQYF. Here the CDR3 DNA reads TGTGCCAGCAGGCCGCCCCTTAGTGGACGGGGGGAGCAGTACTTC.